The clone carrying this T cell receptor (beta chain) has a handful of counts. Its antigen is unidentified. The data are from a study of tumor-infiltrating lymphocytes in localized non-small cell lung cancer. Findings and limits, study-wide: Only some patients had TCR sequencing, depending on available tissue.

Germline V gene sequence: CDR1 SGHTA, CDR2 FQGNSA. V dropped 5 bases and J dropped 4; count of bases not matched to a gene: 8. The CDR3 is 16 amino acids. Assay used: immunoSEQ multiplex PCR; TCRdb lists only in-frame clones, some missing. Here the sample spans some 6,000 clones, around 65% being singletons. This TCR came from a human donor with non-small cell lung cancer. The rearrangement links TRBV7-2 to TRBJ2-7; 13 bases fit TRBD2. The sequencing sample was made of uninvolved lung tissue not adjacent to the tumor. CDR3 DNA sequence: TGTGCCAGCAGCCCCCGGACTAGCGGGAGACCTTACGAGCAGTACTTC. It specifies CASSPRTSGRPYEQYF.